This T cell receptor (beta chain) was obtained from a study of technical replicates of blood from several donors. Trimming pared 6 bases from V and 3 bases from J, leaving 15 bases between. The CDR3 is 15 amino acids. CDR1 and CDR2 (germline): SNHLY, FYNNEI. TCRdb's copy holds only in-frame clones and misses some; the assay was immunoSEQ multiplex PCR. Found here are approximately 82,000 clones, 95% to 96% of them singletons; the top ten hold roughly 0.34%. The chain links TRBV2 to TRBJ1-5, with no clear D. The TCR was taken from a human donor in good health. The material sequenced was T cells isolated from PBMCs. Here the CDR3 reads CASSRKILNNQPQHF. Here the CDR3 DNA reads TGTGCCAGCAGCCGAAAGATACTGAACAATCAGCCCCAGCATTTT.